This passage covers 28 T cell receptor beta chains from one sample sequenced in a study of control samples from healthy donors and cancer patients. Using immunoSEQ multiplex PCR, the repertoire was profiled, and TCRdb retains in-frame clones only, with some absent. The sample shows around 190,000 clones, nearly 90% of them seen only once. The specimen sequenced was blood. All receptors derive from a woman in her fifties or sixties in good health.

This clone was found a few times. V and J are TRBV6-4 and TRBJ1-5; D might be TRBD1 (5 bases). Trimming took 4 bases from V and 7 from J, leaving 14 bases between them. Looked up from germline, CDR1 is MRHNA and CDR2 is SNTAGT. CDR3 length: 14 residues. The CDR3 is CASSVDSGGQPQHF. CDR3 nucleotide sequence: TGTGCCAGCAGTGTAGACAGTGGCGGGCAGCCCCAGCATTTT.

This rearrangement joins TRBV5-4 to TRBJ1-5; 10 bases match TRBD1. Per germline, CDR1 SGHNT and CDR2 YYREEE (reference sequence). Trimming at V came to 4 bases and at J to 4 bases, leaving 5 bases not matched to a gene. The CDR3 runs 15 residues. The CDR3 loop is CASSTGTGVNQPQHF. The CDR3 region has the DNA TGTGCCAGCAGCACAGGGACAGGGGTTAATCAGCCCCAGCATTTT.

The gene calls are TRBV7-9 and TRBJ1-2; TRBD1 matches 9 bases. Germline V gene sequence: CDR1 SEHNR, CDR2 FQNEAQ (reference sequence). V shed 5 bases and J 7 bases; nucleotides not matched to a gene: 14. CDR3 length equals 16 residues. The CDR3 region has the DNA TGTGCCAGCAGCCAAAATCGGGACAGGGCGGGACGTGGCTACACCTTC. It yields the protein CASSQNRDRAGRGYTF.

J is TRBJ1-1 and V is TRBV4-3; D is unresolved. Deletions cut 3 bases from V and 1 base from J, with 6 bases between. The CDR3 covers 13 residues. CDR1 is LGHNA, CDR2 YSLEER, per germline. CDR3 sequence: CASSQTPNTEAFF. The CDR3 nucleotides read TGCGCCAGCAGCCAGACACCGAACACTGAAGCTTTCTTT.

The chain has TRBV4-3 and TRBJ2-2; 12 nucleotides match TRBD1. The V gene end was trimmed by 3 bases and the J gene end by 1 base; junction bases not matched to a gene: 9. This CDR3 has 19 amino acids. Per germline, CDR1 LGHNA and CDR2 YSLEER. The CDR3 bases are TGCGCCAGCAGCCAGGGACAGGGGGCTCTATTATTGAACACCGGGGAGCTGTTTTTT. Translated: CASSQGQGALLLNTGELFF.

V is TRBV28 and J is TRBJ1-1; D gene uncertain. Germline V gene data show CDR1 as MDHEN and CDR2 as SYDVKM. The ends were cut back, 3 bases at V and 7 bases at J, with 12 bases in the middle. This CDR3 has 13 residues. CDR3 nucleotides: TGTGCCAGCAGTTTTCCGGTCCGTGGTGAAGCTTTCTTT. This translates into CASSFPVRGEAFF.

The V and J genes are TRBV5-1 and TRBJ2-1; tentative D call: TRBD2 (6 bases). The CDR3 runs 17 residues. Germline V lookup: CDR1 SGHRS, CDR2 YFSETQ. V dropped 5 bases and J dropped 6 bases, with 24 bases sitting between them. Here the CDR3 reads CASSRRAITGDRNEQFF. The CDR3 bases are TGCGCCAGCAGTCGGAGAGCAATAACGGGGGACCGCAATGAGCAGTTCTTC.

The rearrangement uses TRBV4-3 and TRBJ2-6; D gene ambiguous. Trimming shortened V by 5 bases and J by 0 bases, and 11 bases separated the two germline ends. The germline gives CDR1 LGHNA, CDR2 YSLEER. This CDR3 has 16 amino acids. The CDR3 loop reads CASSTDISSGANVLTF. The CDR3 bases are TGCGCCAGCAGCACAGACATTAGCTCTGGGGCCAACGTCCTGACTTTC.

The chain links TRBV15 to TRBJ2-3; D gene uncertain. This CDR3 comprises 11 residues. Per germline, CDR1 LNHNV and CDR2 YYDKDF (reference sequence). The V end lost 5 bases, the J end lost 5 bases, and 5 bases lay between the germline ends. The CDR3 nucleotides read TGTGCCACCAGCTGGGGAGATACGCAGTATTTT. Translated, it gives CATSWGDTQYF.

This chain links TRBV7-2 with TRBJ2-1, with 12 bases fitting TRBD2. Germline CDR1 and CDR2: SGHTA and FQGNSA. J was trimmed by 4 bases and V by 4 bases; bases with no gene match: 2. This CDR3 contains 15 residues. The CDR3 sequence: CASSWTSGEYNEQFF. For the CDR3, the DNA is TGTGCCAGCAGCTGGACTAGCGGGGAGTACAATGAGCAGTTCTTC.

The CDR3 bases are TGCGCCAGCAGTCATGGTCGGTTAGGGTACTGCTATGGCTACACCTTC. It is translated as CASSHGRLGYCYGYTF. The chain carries TRBV23-1 and TRBJ1-2; unclear D gene. TRBV23-1 is recorded as an ORF, its role being uncertain. The CDR3 has 16 amino acids. V was shortened by 3 bases and J by 4 bases, with 18 bases between the two germline ends.

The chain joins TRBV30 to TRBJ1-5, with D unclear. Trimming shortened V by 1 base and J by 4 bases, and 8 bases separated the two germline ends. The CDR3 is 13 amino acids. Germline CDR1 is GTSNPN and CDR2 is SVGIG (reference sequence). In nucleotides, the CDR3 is TGTGCCTGGAGTGGGGGAAGGAATCAGCCCCAGCATTTT. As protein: CAWSGGRNQPQHF.

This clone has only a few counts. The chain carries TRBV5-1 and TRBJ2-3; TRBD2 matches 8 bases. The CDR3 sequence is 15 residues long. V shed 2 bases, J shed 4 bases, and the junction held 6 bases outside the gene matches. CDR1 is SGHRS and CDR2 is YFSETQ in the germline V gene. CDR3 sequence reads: CASSLSGGAADTQYF. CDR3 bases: TGCGCCAGCAGCTTATCGGGGGGGGCCGCAGATACGCAGTATTTT.

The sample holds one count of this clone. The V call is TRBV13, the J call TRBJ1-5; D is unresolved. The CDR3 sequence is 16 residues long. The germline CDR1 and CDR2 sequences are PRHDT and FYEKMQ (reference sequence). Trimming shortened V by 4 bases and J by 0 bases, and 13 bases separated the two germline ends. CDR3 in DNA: TGTGCCAGCAGCTCTAGAGGAGGGTATAGCAATCAGCCCCAGCATTTT. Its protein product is CASSSRGGYSNQPQHF. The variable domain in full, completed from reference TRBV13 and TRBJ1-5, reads AAGVIQSPRHLIKEKRETATLKCYPIPRHDTVYWYQQGPGQDPQFLISFYEKMQSDKGSIPDRFSAQQFSDYHSELNMSSLELGDSALYFCASSSRGGYSNQPQHFGDGTRLSIL.

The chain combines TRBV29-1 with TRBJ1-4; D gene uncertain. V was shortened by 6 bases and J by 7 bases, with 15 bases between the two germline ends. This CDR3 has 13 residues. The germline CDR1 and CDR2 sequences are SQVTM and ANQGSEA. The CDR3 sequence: CSVLDPKVEKLFF. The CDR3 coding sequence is TGCAGCGTCTTGGACCCTAAGGTTGAAAAACTGTTTTTT.

CDR3 in amino acids: CASGPPGYGELFF. DNA for the CDR3: TGTGCCAGTGGGCCCCCGGGGTACGGGGAGCTGTTTTTT. The chain uses TRBV19 and TRBJ2-2, with D maybe TRBD2 (5 bases). The CDR3 loop spans 13 amino acids. Looked up from germline, CDR1 is LNHDA and CDR2 is SQIVND (reference sequence). V was clipped by 8 bases and J by 7 bases, with 14 bases between them.

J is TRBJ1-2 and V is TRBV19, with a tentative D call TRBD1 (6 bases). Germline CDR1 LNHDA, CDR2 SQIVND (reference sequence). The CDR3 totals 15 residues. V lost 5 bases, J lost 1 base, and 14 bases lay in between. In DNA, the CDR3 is TGTGCCAGTAGTTCAACCGACAGGCTTAACTATGGCTACACCTTC. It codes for CASSSTDRLNYGYTF.

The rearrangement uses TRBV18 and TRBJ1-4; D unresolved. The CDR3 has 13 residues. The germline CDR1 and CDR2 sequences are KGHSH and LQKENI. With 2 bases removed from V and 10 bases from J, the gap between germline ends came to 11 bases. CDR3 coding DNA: TGTGCCAGCTCACCAGCTGAGGTGGGAAAACTGTTTTTT. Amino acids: CASSPAEVGKLFF.

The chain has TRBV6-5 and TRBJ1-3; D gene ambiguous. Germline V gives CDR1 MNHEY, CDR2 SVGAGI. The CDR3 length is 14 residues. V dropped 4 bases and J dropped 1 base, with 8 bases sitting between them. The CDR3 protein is CASSLAASGNTIYF. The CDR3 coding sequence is TGTGCCAGCAGTTTAGCGGCATCTGGAAACACCATATATTTT.

The CDR3 sequence is CASSPRGRDTEAFF. In DNA form, the CDR3 reads TGTGCCAGCTCACCGCGCGGACGGGACACTGAAGCTTTCTTT. The chain combines TRBV18 with TRBJ1-1; D is undetermined. The ends were cut back, 3 bases at V and 3 bases at J, with 11 bases in the middle. The germline V gene encodes CDR1 KGHSH and CDR2 LQKENI. The CDR3 has 14 residues. The full variable domain, rest sourced from reference TRBV18 and TRBJ1-1, is NAGVMQNPRHLVRRRGQEARLRCSPMKGHSHVYWYRQLPEEGLKFMVYLQKENIIDESGMPKERFSAEFPKEGPSILRIQQVVRGDSAAYFCASSPRGRDTEAFFGQGTRLTVV.

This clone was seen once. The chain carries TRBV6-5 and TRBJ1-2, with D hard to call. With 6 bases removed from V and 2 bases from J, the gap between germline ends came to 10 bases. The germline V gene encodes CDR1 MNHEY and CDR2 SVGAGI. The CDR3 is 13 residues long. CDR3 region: CASRKNGNYGYTF. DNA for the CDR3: TGTGCCAGCAGAAAGAACGGCAACTATGGCTACACCTTC.

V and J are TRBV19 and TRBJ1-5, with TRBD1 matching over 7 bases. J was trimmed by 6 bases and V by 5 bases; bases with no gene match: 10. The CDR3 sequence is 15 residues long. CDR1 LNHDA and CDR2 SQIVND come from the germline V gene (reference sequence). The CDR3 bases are TGTGCCAGTAGTGCAGAACAGGGGCTAGGTCAGCCCCAGCATTTT. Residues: CASSAEQGLGQPQHF.

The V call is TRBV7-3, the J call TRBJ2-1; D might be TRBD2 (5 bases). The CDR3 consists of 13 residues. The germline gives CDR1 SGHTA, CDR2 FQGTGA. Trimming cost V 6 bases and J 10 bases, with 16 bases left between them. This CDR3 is CASSLRFGGEQFF. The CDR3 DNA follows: TGTGCCAGCAGTCTCCGGTTCGGCGGGGAGCAGTTCTTC.

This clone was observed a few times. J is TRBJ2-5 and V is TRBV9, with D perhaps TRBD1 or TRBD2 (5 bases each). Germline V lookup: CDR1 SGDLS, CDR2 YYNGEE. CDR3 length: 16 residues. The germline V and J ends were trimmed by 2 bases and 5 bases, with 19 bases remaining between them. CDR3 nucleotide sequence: TGTGCCAGCAGCGTCGAACAACTAGGGGCTCGGGAGACCCAGTACTTC. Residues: CASSVEQLGARETQYF.

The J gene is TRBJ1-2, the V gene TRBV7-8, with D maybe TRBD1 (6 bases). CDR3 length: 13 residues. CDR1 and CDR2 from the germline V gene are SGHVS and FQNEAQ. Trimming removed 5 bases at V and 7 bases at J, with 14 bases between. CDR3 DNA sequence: TGTGCCAGCAGCCCGACAGGAAAACTTGGCTACACCTTC. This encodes CASSPTGKLGYTF. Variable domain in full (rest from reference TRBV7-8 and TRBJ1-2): GAGVSQSPRYKVAKRGQDVALRCDPISGHVSLFWYQQALGQGPEFLTYFQNEAQLDKSGLPSDRFFAERPEGSVSTLKIQRTQQEDSAVYLCASSPTGKLGYTFGSGTRLTVV.

CDR3 sequence (DNA): TGCAGTGCTAAGGTGGGGGCAGGTGCTTTCTTT. Translation: CSAKVGAGAFF. The chain uses TRBV20-1 and TRBJ1-1, with D maybe TRBD1 (6 bases). V was pared by 4 bases and J by 11 bases, with 14 bases between. The V gene's germline CDR1 is DFQATT and CDR2 SNEGSKA (reference sequence). The CDR3 has 11 amino acids.

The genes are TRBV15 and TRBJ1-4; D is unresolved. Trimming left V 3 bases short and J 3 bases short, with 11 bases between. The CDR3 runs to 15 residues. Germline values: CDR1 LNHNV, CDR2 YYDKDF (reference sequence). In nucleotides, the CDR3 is TGTGCCACCAGCAGGACGGTTCTCTCTAATGAAAAACTGTTTTTT. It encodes CATSRTVLSNEKLFF.

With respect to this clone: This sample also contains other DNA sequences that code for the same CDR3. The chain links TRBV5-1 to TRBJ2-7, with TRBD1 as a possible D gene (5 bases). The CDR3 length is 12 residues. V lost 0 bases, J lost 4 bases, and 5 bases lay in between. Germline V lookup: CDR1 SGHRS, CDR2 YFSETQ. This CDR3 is CASSLEGYEQYF. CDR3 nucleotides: TGCGCCAGCAGCTTGGAGGGGTACGAGCAGTACTTC.